The rows below give T cell receptor beta chains drawn from one sample of a study of Graves' ophthalmopathy and Graves' hyperthyroidism. One entry per CDR3 protein, called by TCRdb with MiXCR from the multiplex PCR reads. Of just over 600,000 distinct CDR3 sequences detected, about 24% appear once; the ten largest clones hold approximately 6.9%. The source material was peripheral blood. The receptors here all came from a woman between 18 and 30 years old with stable Graves' hyperthyroidism. Some clones in this sample may be carry-over from other donors' samples. Both conserved end residues are part of each CDR3. A D gene is named only where the DNA matches it firmly. Some rows have no size entry. The others give once, few or many, or a class for an expanded clone.

J gene | clone size | V gene | D gene | CDR3 protein | CDR3 DNA
TRBJ1-5 | . | TRBV20-1 | . | CSARDFNRVSNQPQHF | TGCAGTGCTAGAGATTTTAACAGGGTGAGCAATCAGCCCCAGCATTTT
TRBJ1-1 | many | TRBV20-1 | . | CSARDPVRGNTEAFF | TGCAGTGCTAGAGATCCGGTTAGGGGGAACACTGAAGCTTTCTTT
TRBJ1-1 | . | TRBV20-1 | TRBD1 | CSARDPDRGTEAFF | TGCAGTGCTAGAGATCCGGACAGGGGCACTGAAGCTTTCTTT
TRBJ1-1 | . | TRBV28 | . | CASSSHFAGRGTEAFF | TGTGCCAGCAGTTCCCATTTCGCAGGGCGTGGGACTGAAGCTTTCTTT
TRBJ1-2 | . | TRBV28 | . | CASSLTATPYGYTF | TGTGCCAGCAGTTTAACCGCGACACCCTATGGCTACACCTTC
TRBJ1-1 | . | TRBV2 | TRBD1 | CASSEDRDLTEAFF | TGTGCCAGCAGTGAGGACAGGGACCTCACTGAAGCTTTCTTT
TRBJ2-7 | many | TRBV2 | TRBD1 | CASSSVQGIHEQYF | TGTGCCTCTTCTTCGGTACAGGGGATCCACGAGCAGTACTTC
TRBJ2-5 | many | TRBV5-1 | TRBD2 | CASSLTSPQETQYF | TGCGCCAGCAGCCTGACTAGCCCTCAAGAGACCCAGTACTTC
TRBJ2-7 | many | TRBV7-2 | . | CASSLLGRGTDEQYF | TGTGCCAGCAGTTTACTGGGACGGGGTACCGACGAGCAGTACTTC
TRBJ2-2 | few | TRBV20-1 | . | CSARGIGRDTGELFF | TGCAGTGCTAGAGGAATTGGGCGGGACACCGGGGAGCTGTTTTTT
TRBJ1-2 | . | TRBV6-1 | . | CASGRTQILYGYTF | TGTGCCAGCGGCCGCACGCAGATCCTATATGGCTACACCTTC
TRBJ1-1 | many | TRBV6-1 | . | CASRTLPEAFF | TGTGCCAGCAGAACCTTGCCTGAAGCTTTCTTT
TRBJ2-5 | . | TRBV12-3/TRBV12-4 | . | CASQGQGGETQYF | TGTGCCAGTCAAGGGCAGGGGGGAGAGACCCAGTACTTC
TRBJ2-5 | many | TRBV11-2 | . | CASSLVPSLGETQYF | TGTGCCAGCAGCTTAGTGCCCAGCCTGGGAGAGACCCAGTACTTC
TRBJ2-5 | many | TRBV20-1 | . | CSARLPGGRETQYF | TGCAGTGCTAGACTCCCCGGGGGACGAGAGACCCAGTACTTC
TRBJ1-1 | many | TRBV28 | . | CASSPAGNTEAFF | TGTGCCAGCAGCCCCGCCGGGAACACTGAAGCTTTCTTT
TRBJ2-7 | many | TRBV28 | . | CASSQDSLYF | TGTGCCAGCAGTCAGGACAGTCTGTACTTC
TRBJ2-5 | . | TRBV5-6 | . | CASSLRQASGETQYF | TGTGCCAGCAGCCTCCGACAGGCTTCAGGGGAGACCCAGTACTTC
TRBJ1-1 | . | TRBV7-3 | TRBD1 | CASSGRDRTEAFF | TGTGCCAGCAGCGGCCGGGACAGGACTGAAGCTTTCTTT
TRBJ1-5 | . | TRBV9 | . | CASSAGCGSNQPQHF | TGTGCCAGCAGCGCGGGATGTGGTAGCAATCAGCCCCAGCATTTT
TRBJ2-5 | few | TRBV4-1 | TRBD2 | CASSQMASGWETQYF | TGCGCCAGCAGCCAAATGGCTAGCGGGTGGGAGACCCAGTACTTC
TRBJ1-5 | few | TRBV5-8 | . | CASMGYGNQPQHF | TGTGCCAGCATGGGGTATGGCAATCAGCCCCAGCATTTT
TRBJ1-3 | . | TRBV12-3/TRBV12-4 | . | CAGSLGSSGNTIYF | TGTGCCGGCAGCTTAGGTTCCAGCGGAAACACCATATATTTT
TRBJ1-1 | many | TRBV28 | . | CASKTGESDTEAFF | TGTGCCAGCAAGACGGGGGAGAGTGACACTGAAGCTTTCTTT
TRBJ1-5 | many | TRBV2 | TRBD1 | CASTQTGGSNQPQHF | TGTGCCAGCACCCAGACAGGGGGAAGCAATCAGCCCCAGCATTTT
TRBJ1-3 | many | TRBV6-1 | . | CASSPLTGSGNTIYF | TGTGCCAGCAGTCCCCTCACAGGGTCTGGAAACACCATATATTTT
TRBJ2-4 | few | TRBV28 | . | CASSLVASVIAKNIQYF | TGTGCCAGCAGTTTAGTGGCTAGTGTGATAGCCAAAAACATTCAGTACTTC
TRBJ1-6 | . | TRBV5-1 | . | CASSGEGAHNSPLHF | TGCGCCAGCAGTGGCGAGGGCGCTCATAATTCACCCCTCCACTTT
TRBJ1-5 | many | TRBV12-3/TRBV12-4 | . | CASSLGGTERAAQHF | TGTGCCAGCAGTTTAGGGGGAACCGAGAGAGCGGCCCAGCATTTT
TRBJ1-5 | many | TRBV16 | . | CASSQSRTYSNQPQHF | TGTGCCAGCAGCCAGTCACGAACCTATAGCAATCAGCCCCAGCATTTT
TRBJ1-2 | . | TRBV6-2/TRBV6-3 | . | CASSTSRLYGYTF | TGTGCCAGCAGTACATCACGGCTCTATGGCTACACCTTC
TRBJ1-6 | . | TRBV6-5 | . | CASSYGTPGVHSPLHF | TGTGCCAGCAGTTACGGGACCCCAGGGGTGCATTCACCCCTCCACTTT
TRBJ1-1 | few | TRBV19 | . | CASSIYVRVANTEAFF | TGTGCCAGTAGTATTTACGTCAGGGTAGCGAACACTGAAGCTTTTTTT
TRBJ2-5 | . | TRBV19 | TRBD2 | CASSTAGGTQETQYF | TGTGCCAGTAGTACGGCGGGGGGCACCCAAGAGACCCAGTACTTC